A single sample gave rise to the 3 T cell receptor beta chains below, sequenced in a study of blood T cell repertoires in COVID-19. The table came from immunoSEQ multiplex PCR; TCRdb's copy has only in-frame clones and leaves some out. The sample has about 210,000 clones, approximately 87% seen once. Input material: peripheral blood. Receptor source: an older woman with acute or convalescent COVID-19.

This CDR3 reads CASRRTGYNEKLFF. As DNA, the CDR3 is TGTGCCAGCAGACGGACAGGCTATAATGAAAAACTGTTTTTT. The chain joins TRBV6-5 to TRBJ1-4, with 7 bases aligning to TRBD1. The germline CDR1 and CDR2 sequences are MNHEY and SVGAGI. This CDR3 comprises 14 residues. With 6 bases clipped from V and 4 bases from J, the junction kept 5 bases outside the gene matches.

V usage is TRBV5-1 and J usage is TRBJ1-2, with 8 bases lining up with TRBD1. Germline CDR1 SGHRS, CDR2 YFSETQ. J lost 8 bases, V lost 6 bases, and 3 bases had no gene match. The CDR3 loop spans 11 amino acids. DNA for the CDR3: TGCGCCAGCACCGGGACAGGAGGCTACACCTTC. Its protein is CASTGTGGYTF.

The chain is built from TRBV6-4 and TRBJ2-2, with D possibly being TRBD1 (6 bases). The CDR3 is made up of 14 amino acids. Germline CDR1 and CDR2: MRHNA and SNTAGT. Trimming shortened V by 7 bases and J by 2 bases, and 11 bases separated the two germline ends. CDR3 DNA: TGTGCCAGCAAACAGGGCCTAAACACCGGGGAGCTGTTTTTT. Amino acid sequence: CASKQGLNTGELFF.